The clone carrying this TCR beta chain was recorded only once. This sample is drawn from a study of blood T cell repertoires in COVID-19. Profiled with immunoSEQ multiplex PCR; TCRdb holds only in-frame clones, not every one. The sample holds about 140,000 clones, approximately 81% seen once. The CDR3 consists of 16 residues. J gave up 4 bases and V 5 bases, and 11 bases lay outside the gene matches. Germline V lookup: CDR1 SGHTA, CDR2 FQGNSA. Sequencing input: PBMCs or T cells enriched from blood (not recorded which). The TCR sequence derives from a man aged 40-49 years with acute COVID-19. The genes are TRBV7-2 and TRBJ1-5, with TRBD1 identical over 7 bases. The CDR3 sequence: CASSLSTGAWNQPQHF. Written as DNA, the CDR3 is TGTGCCAGCAGCCTCAGTACAGGGGCCTGGAATCAGCCCCAGCATTTT.